The 31 T cell receptor beta chains listed next were all sequenced from one sample in a study of blood T cell repertoires in COVID-19. Sequencing was performed with immunoSEQ multiplex PCR; in TCRdb, only in-frame clones are kept and a portion is missing. The sample has 110,000 to 150,000 clones; 70% to 90% are singletons. The specimen was PBMCs or T cells enriched from blood (not recorded which). Receptors originate from a woman between 40 and 55 years old who had recovered from COVID-19.

This chain connects TRBV4-2 to TRBJ1-2; D unclear. V was clipped by 0 bases and J by 8 bases, with 13 bases between them. CDR3 length equals 14 residues. The germline V gene encodes CDR1 LGHNA and CDR2 YNFKEQ. CDR3 in amino acids: CASSQEGRAGGYTF. The DNA of the CDR3 is TGTGCCAGCAGCCAAGAGGGTAGGGCGGGGGGCTACACCTTC.

The gene calls are TRBV12-3 or TRBV12-4 and TRBJ1-2; D is unclear. Trimming removed 7 bases at V and 5 bases at J, with 14 bases between. This CDR3 comprises 13 residues. CDR3 residues: CASTNLSEYGYTF. The CDR3 nucleotides read TGTGCCAGCACAAATCTCTCTGAGTATGGCTACACCTTC.

In this sample, this clone turned up once. The rearrangement joins TRBV7-6 to TRBJ1-1; 7 bases match TRBD1. Trimming removed 5 bases from V and 5 bases from J; junction bases left unmatched: 14. Per germline, CDR1 SGHVS and CDR2 FNYEAQ. This CDR3 comprises 16 residues. The CDR3 reads CASSPTSITGETEAFF. The CDR3, as DNA: TGTGCCAGCAGCCCTACGTCGATAACAGGGGAAACTGAAGCTTTCTTT.

This clone showed up many times. V gene TRBV11-2 combines with J gene TRBJ2-3, with 8 bases aligning to TRBD2. This CDR3 has 17 residues. Germline V gene sequence: CDR1 SGHAT, CDR2 FQNNGV. V lost 5 bases, J lost 3 bases, and 13 bases stayed unmatched. CDR3 in amino acids: CASSPGAREGPTDTQYF. The CDR3, as DNA: TGTGCCAGCAGCCCGGGGGCCCGGGAGGGACCTACAGATACGCAGTATTTT.

The table lists this clone with a few counts. The V and J genes are TRBV28 and TRBJ1-2, with TRBD1 matching over 7 bases. The V gene's germline CDR1 is MDHEN and CDR2 SYDVKM. The V gene end was trimmed by 3 bases and the J gene end by 8 bases; junction bases not matched to a gene: 3. CDR3 length: 12 residues. CDR3 nucleotide sequence: TGTGCCAGCAGTTTGGCAGGGGGAGGCTACACCTTC. Translation gives CASSLAGGGYTF.

This clone was counted only a few times. J is TRBJ2-1 and V is TRBV2, with unresolved D. The germline V and J ends were trimmed by 6 bases and 8 bases, with 11 bases remaining between them. There are 12 residues in the CDR3. Germline V gene lookup returns CDR1 SNHLY and CDR2 FYNNEI. As DNA, the CDR3 is TGTGCCAGCAGCGATAGCTCGGATGAGCAGTTCTTC. Protein sequence: CASSDSSDEQFF.

The V gene is TRBV6-7, the J gene TRBJ1-5; possibly TRBD1 for D (5 bases). TRBV6-7 is an ORF, and what it does is uncertain. The CDR3 runs 15 residues. V lost 6 bases to trimming and J lost 3 bases, with 15 bases between them. CDR3 loop: CASSPLGGDNQPQHF. The DNA for the CDR3 is TGTGCCAGCAGCCCCCTGGGGGGTGACAATCAGCCCCAGCATTTT.

This clone has only a few counts. The genes are TRBV5-5 and TRBJ1-1; D may be TRBD1 (6 bases). Trimming took 0 bases from V and 0 from J, leaving 9 bases between them. The CDR3 has 15 residues. Germline V lookup: CDR1 SGHKS, CDR2 YYEKEE (reference sequence). The CDR3 DNA follows: TGTGCCAGCAGCTTGGCCGGGACAATGAACACTGAAGCTTTCTTT. Its protein is CASSLAGTMNTEAFF.

V and J are TRBV3-1 (or the pseudogene TRBV3-2) and TRBJ1-2; a possible D gene is TRBD1 (5 bases). Trimming shortened V by 3 bases and J by 5 bases, and 13 bases separated the two germline ends. There are 14 residues in the CDR3. Germline V gene data show CDR1 as LGHDT and CDR2 as YNNKEL (reference sequence). The CDR3, as DNA: TGTGCCAGCAGCCAGCCGCAGGGAAGGTATGGCTACACCTTC. Its translation is CASSQPQGRYGYTF.

The chain recombines TRBV27 with TRBJ1-4; 9 bases are shared with TRBD1. The germline V gene encodes CDR1 MNHEY and CDR2 SMNVEV (reference sequence). V was pared by 3 bases and J by 14 bases, with 7 bases of the junction left unmatched. This CDR3 region has 13 residues. The CDR3 sequence: CASSFSRGQGLFF. In DNA form, the CDR3 reads TGTGCCAGCAGTTTCTCAAGAGGACAGGGGCTGTTTTTT.

V usage is TRBV12-3 or TRBV12-4 and J usage is TRBJ1-1; D is possibly TRBD1 (5 bases). CDR3 size: 12 residues. V was clipped by 1 base and J by 11 bases, with 11 bases between them. CDR3: CASSLGGFMAFF. The CDR3 DNA is TGTGCCAGCAGTTTAGGGGGCTTCATGGCTTTCTTT.

The V and J genes are TRBV12-3 or TRBV12-4 and TRBJ2-7; a possible D gene is TRBD1 (5 bases). The V end was cut by 4 bases, the J end by 4 bases, with 11 bases between. This CDR3 has 13 residues. The CDR3, as DNA: TGTGCCAGCAGTTCCTCTACAGGTTACGAGCAGTACTTC. It codes for CASSSSTGYEQYF.

This chain joins TRBV3-1 (or the pseudogene TRBV3-2) and TRBJ2-4; D remains ambiguous. The V end lost 6 bases, the J end lost 1 base, and 7 bases lay between the germline ends. The CDR3 loop spans 13 amino acids. Germline CDR1 is LGHDT and CDR2 is YNNKEL (reference sequence). The CDR3 nucleotides read TGTGCCAGCAGTCTCCTGGCCAAAAACATTCAGTACTTC. Translated, it gives CASSLLAKNIQYF.

This clone was detected only once. The chain recombines TRBV3-1 (or the pseudogene TRBV3-2) with TRBJ2-1; 9 bases map to TRBD2. Germline V gene sequence: CDR1 LGHDT, CDR2 YNNKEL (reference sequence). Losses at the gene ends were 0 bases for V and 3 bases for J; bases not matched to a gene: 6. This CDR3 comprises 17 residues. The CDR3 is CASSQEIGRGGYNEQFF. CDR3 nucleotides: TGTGCCAGCAGCCAAGAGATTGGGCGGGGGGGCTACAATGAGCAGTTCTTC.

The chain is built from TRBV4-2 and TRBJ2-6, with D possibly matching TRBD1 (6 bases). Per the germline V gene, CDR1 is LGHNA and CDR2 is YNFKEQ. V dropped 1 base and J dropped 0 bases, with 16 bases sitting between them. This CDR3 spans 19 amino acids. The CDR3 here is CASSQAPQGSSSGANVLTF. The DNA of the CDR3 is TGTGCCAGCAGCCAAGCCCCACAGGGTTCAAGCTCTGGGGCCAACGTCCTGACTTTC.

In its sample, this clone was seen a few times. This rearrangement joins TRBV6-5 to TRBJ2-7, with a tentative D call TRBD1 (6 bases). CDR1 is MNHEY, CDR2 SVGAGI, per germline. The CDR3 spans 12 residues. V was pared by 5 bases and J by 3 bases, with 8 bases between. This CDR3 is CASSTQGYEQYF. As DNA, the CDR3 is TGTGCCAGCAGTACACAGGGCTACGAGCAGTACTTC.

This clone was counted once. The rearrangement joins TRBV15 to TRBJ1-2; 8 nucleotides match TRBD1. V dropped 5 bases and J dropped 4; count of bases not matched to a gene: 6. The CDR3 consists of 14 residues. CDR1 LNHNV and CDR2 YYDKDF come from the germline V gene (reference sequence). Here the CDR3 reads CATSPRGQGYGYTF. In nucleotides, the CDR3 is TGTGCCACCAGCCCCAGGGGGCAGGGCTATGGCTACACCTTC.

The CDR3 nucleotides are TGTGCTAGTGGTTTAGAGGGGGCGGGCACTGAAGCTTTCTTT. Protein product: CASGLEGAGTEAFF. V is TRBV12-5 and J is TRBJ1-1, with 7 bases aligning to TRBD1. Trimming at V came to 3 bases and at J to 4 bases, leaving 5 bases not matched to a gene. CDR1 and CDR2 from the germline V gene are LGHNT and FRNRAP. There are 14 residues in the CDR3.

The chain is built from TRBV19 and TRBJ1-5; 9 bases line up with TRBD1. Germline CDR1 is LNHDA and CDR2 is SQIVND (reference sequence). With V trimmed by 5 bases and J by 2 bases, 4 bases remained unmatched. The CDR3 covers 15 residues. CDR3 protein: CASSRTGGGNQPQHF. The CDR3 DNA sequence: TGTGCCAGTAGTCGAACAGGGGGCGGCAATCAGCCCCAGCATTTT.

This clone has more than one count but fewer than ten. The rearrangement joins TRBV6-6 to TRBJ2-1, with D possibly TRBD2 on 5 matching bases. The CDR3 is 20 residues long. From germline, CDR1 is MNHNY and CDR2 SVGAGI (reference sequence). With 5 bases removed from V and 4 bases from J, the gap between germline ends came to 30 bases. The CDR3 loop reads CASSPNRATRRAPNYNEQFF. DNA of the CDR3: TGTGCCAGCAGTCCCAACCGCGCCACTAGGCGGGCGCCAAATTACAATGAGCAGTTCTTC.

The chain is built from TRBV2 and TRBJ2-7; 8 positions match TRBD1. This CDR3 spans 16 amino acids. V was clipped by 1 base and J by 2 bases; unmatched bases: 7. Per germline, CDR1 SNHLY and CDR2 FYNNEI. The CDR3 loop reads CASSEGRTGPAYEQYF. CDR3 nucleotide sequence: TGTGCCAGCAGTGAAGGCAGGACAGGGCCTGCCTACGAGCAGTACTTC. The variable domain in full, with the rest retrieved from reference TRBV2 and TRBJ2-7, is EPEVTQTPSHQVTQMGQEVILRCVPISNHLYFYWYRQILGQKVEFLVSFYNNEISEKSEIFDDQFSVERPDGSNFTLKIRSTKLEDSAMYFCASSEGRTGPAYEQYFGPGTRLTVT.

The chain recombines TRBV7-9 with TRBJ1-5; D gene unclear. The CDR3 spans 14 residues. Germline lookup yields CDR1 SEHNR and CDR2 FQNEAQ (reference sequence). The V gene lost 5 bases and the J gene lost 0 bases, with 8 bases spanning the gap. The CDR3 nucleotides read TGTGCCAGCAGCCGTACTTATAGCAATCAGCCCCAGCATTTT. Amino acids: CASSRTYSNQPQHF. The complete variable domain, with remaining parts taken from reference TRBV7-9 and TRBJ1-5, reads DTGVSQNPRHKITKRGQNVTFRCDPISEHNRLYWYRQTLGQGPEFLTYFQNEAQLEKSRLLSDRFSAERPKGSFSTLEIQRTEQGDSAMYLCASSRTYSNQPQHFGDGTRLSIL.

This rearrangement joins TRBV19 to TRBJ2-5; 7 nucleotides align to TRBD1. The germline CDR1 and CDR2 sequences are LNHDA and SQIVND (reference sequence). V was pared by 5 bases and J by 2 bases, with 5 bases of the junction left unmatched. The CDR3 is 14 amino acids. The CDR3 loop is CASSPGQLQETQYF. The CDR3 bases are TGTGCCAGTAGTCCGGGACAGCTACAAGAGACCCAGTACTTC.

This clone showed up just once. V usage is TRBV10-1 and J usage is TRBJ1-1; 10 bases line up with TRBD1. The CDR3 contains 19 residues. V was pared by 1 base and J by 5 bases, with 16 bases of the junction left unmatched. Germline CDR1 and CDR2: WNHNN and SYGVQD (reference sequence). The CDR3 DNA reads as TGCGCCAGCAGTGAGTTTCGATACGGGGACAGGGGATCGGAAACTGAAGCTTTCTTT. Its protein is CASSEFRYGDRGSETEAFF.

The V gene is TRBV3-1 (or the pseudogene TRBV3-2), the J gene TRBJ1-3; tentative D call: TRBD1 (6 bases). V lost 2 bases and J 3 bases, leaving 14 bases between the germline ends. Germline CDR1 LGHDT, CDR2 YNNKEL (reference sequence). The CDR3 has 16 residues. CDR3 DNA: TGTGCCAGCAGCCAACATCCGGGACAAATTGGAAACACCATATATTTT. Translated: CASSQHPGQIGNTIYF.

The chain uses TRBV4-1 and TRBJ2-7; 7 positions match TRBD2. The CDR3 covers 18 residues. Trimming cost V 1 base and J 7 bases; bases outside gene matches: 19. CDR1 and CDR2 from the germline V gene are MGHRA and YSYEKL. The CDR3 nucleotides are TGCGCCAGCAGCCAAGTGCCCCCAAGTCGGGACTACCAGGCGGAGCAGTACTTC. This gives the protein CASSQVPPSRDYQAEQYF.

This chain connects TRBV30 to TRBJ1-2; a possible D gene is TRBD1 (6 bases). Germline values: CDR1 GTSNPN, CDR2 SVGIG (reference sequence). V was clipped by 4 bases and J by 7 bases, with 13 bases between them. The CDR3 is 12 amino acids. In nucleotides, the CDR3 is TGTGCCTGGACCTCCCTAGGGGGTGGCTACACCTTC. Its translation: CAWTSLGGGYTF.

This clone was seen only once. The chain has TRBV6-5 and TRBJ1-1; 9 bases are a match to TRBD1. V trimming: 6 bases; J trimming: 2 bases; junction bases outside the gene matches: 1. The germline gives CDR1 MNHEY, CDR2 SVGAGI. The CDR3 length is 13 residues. The CDR3 sequence is CASSTGGNTEAFF. In DNA, the CDR3 is TGTGCCAGCAGCACAGGGGGCAACACTGAAGCTTTCTTT.

This clone showed up just once. The chain employs TRBV5-6 and TRBJ1-1; the D gene is possibly TRBD1 (5 bases). Trimming cost V 2 bases and J 6 bases, with 11 bases left between them. The CDR3 runs to 13 residues. Germline CDR1 and CDR2: SGHDT and YYEEEE. For the CDR3, the DNA is TGTGCCAGCAGCTTCACAGGATACTCTGAAGCTTTCTTT. Its translation is CASSFTGYSEAFF.

The CDR3, as DNA: TGCGCCAGCAGCCAAGGGGCTGGGGGGGCCCAGCCCCAGCATTTT. Its protein product is CASSQGAGGAQPQHF. The V and J genes are TRBV4-1 and TRBJ1-5, with a weak D call TRBD1 (6 bases). The CDR3 extends over 15 amino acids. Looked up from germline, CDR1 is MGHRA and CDR2 is YSYEKL. V gave up 1 base and J gave up 7 bases, with 14 bases separating them.

The V and J genes are TRBV27 and TRBJ1-2; tentative D call: TRBD1 (6 bases). CDR1 and CDR2 (germline): MNHEY, SMNVEV (reference sequence). Trimming stripped 4 bases from V and 3 bases from J, with 12 bases between. CDR3 length equals 14 residues. The CDR3 bases are TGTGCCAGCAGTTCCTCCGACAGGTACTATGGCTACACCTTC. It codes for CASSSSDRYYGYTF.